The 12 T cell receptor beta chains presented below share a single source sample, sequenced in a study of response to subunit inactivated influenza vaccine (dated 2018 in TCRdb). Library preparation used RT-PCR. The listed sequencing device is Illumina HiSeq 2500. Using fastp at Q25 and MiXCR, TCRdb reprocessed the public reads and kept productive beta chains. Entries are consolidated by CDR3 protein sequence, retaining the most common genes and DNA. Present in this sample are over 800,000 distinct CDR3 sequences, over 20% of which were seen just once. About 10% of the sample goes to the ten largest clones. The source was PBMCs from blood, collected approximately 5 days after vaccination. These TCRs come from a man in his forties or fifties who received an inactivated influenza vaccine. Donor details come from another sample of the same person, matched by shared clones.

J is TRBJ2-1 and V is TRBV10-1; 9 bases match TRBD2. From germline, CDR1 is WNHNN and CDR2 SYGVQD (reference sequence). CDR3 length equals 15 residues. V lost 2 bases to trimming and J lost 6 bases; unmatched junction nucleotides: 5. This chain's CDR3 is CASSEVRGGLNEQFF. DNA for the CDR3: TGCGCCAGCAGTGAGGTGCGGGGGGGCCTCAATGAGCAGTTCTTC.

This clonotype was counted between two and nine times. The J gene is TRBJ2-5, the V gene TRBV6-5; D is unclear. The length of the CDR3 is 14 residues. V was clipped by 0 bases and J by 1 base, with 6 bases between them. CDR1 is MNHEY and CDR2 is SVGAGI in the germline V gene. The CDR3, as DNA: TGTGCCAGCAGTTACTCGGCAGGCCAAGAGACCCAGTACTTC. It translates to CASSYSAGQETQYF.

This rearrangement joins TRBV4-3 to TRBJ2-2; D ambiguous. The CDR3 sequence is 14 residues long. The germline V and J ends were trimmed by 1 base and 6 bases, with 9 bases remaining between them. In germline, CDR1 is LGHNA, CDR2 YSLEER. The CDR3 coding sequence is TGCGCCAGCAGCCAAGGTCGGTCTCCCGGGGAGCTGTTTTTT. Residues: CASSQGRSPGELFF.

This clonotype has just a few counts. The chain is built from TRBV5-1 and TRBJ2-1; D is possibly TRBD1 or TRBD2 (5 bases each). Trimming shortened V by 3 bases and J by 1 base, and 11 bases separated the two germline ends. This CDR3 spans 15 amino acids. Germline CDR1 is SGHRS and CDR2 is YFSETQ. The CDR3 region has the DNA TGCGCCAGCAGCTCCCGGGACGGATCCTACAATGAGCAGTTCTTC. It is translated as CASSSRDGSYNEQFF.

The rearrangement links TRBV24-1 to TRBJ2-4; no clear D. Germline CDR1 is KGHDR and CDR2 is SFDVKD. The CDR3 runs 15 residues. V lost 4 bases and J lost 0, with 9 bases in between. CDR3 protein: CATSDPGIAKNIQYF. CDR3 bases: TGTGCCACCAGTGACCCTGGAATAGCCAAAAACATTCAGTACTTC.

This clonotype was seen more than once but under ten times. The chain carries TRBV9 and TRBJ2-3; 8 nucleotides align to TRBD1. CDR1 is SGDLS, CDR2 YYNGEE, per germline. V lost 0 bases, J lost 2 bases, and 2 bases stayed unmatched. The CDR3 is 15 amino acids. As DNA, the CDR3 is TGTGCCAGCAGCGTAGGGACAGGGAACACAGATACGCAGTATTTT. Protein product: CASSVGTGNTDTQYF.

This clonotype was seen more than once but under ten times. The rearrangement uses TRBV7-2 and TRBJ1-6, with 7 bases matching TRBD1. This CDR3 has 16 amino acids. Germline lookup yields CDR1 SGHTA and CDR2 FQGNSA. Germline trimming cut 1 base from V and 6 bases from J; bases unmatched to any gene: 6. DNA of the CDR3: TGTGCCAGCAGCTTAGAGGTGAGGGGGCCTAATTCACCCCTCCACTTT. It translates to CASSLEVRGPNSPLHF.

The chain uses TRBV4-3 and TRBJ2-2, with D maybe TRBD2 (6 bases). The length of the CDR3 is 14 residues. The germline gives CDR1 LGHNA, CDR2 YSLEER. V lost 4 bases and J 1 base, leaving 7 bases between the germline ends. The CDR3: CASSRRVNTGELFF. CDR3 sequence (DNA): TGCGCCAGCAGCCGGAGGGTGAACACCGGGGAGCTGTTTTTT.

The sample holds a few counts of this clonotype. This chain uses TRBV29-1 with TRBJ2-1; no definite D call. Germline V CDR1 and CDR2: SQVTM, ANQGSEA. CDR3 length: 10 amino acids. Trimming removed 6 bases at V and 6 bases at J, with 6 bases between. The CDR3: CSVRVNEQFF. Written as DNA, the CDR3 is TGCAGCGTCCGGGTCAATGAGCAGTTCTTC.

This clonotype was found a few times. The chain couples TRBV5-1 to TRBJ2-3; D call uncertain. The germline V gene has CDR1 SGHRS and CDR2 YFSETQ. Trimming pared 3 bases from V and 3 bases from J, leaving 14 bases between. The CDR3 runs to 15 residues. The CDR3 region has the DNA TGCGCCAGCAGCTACTTCGAGGTTAGGACAGATACGCAGTATTTT. Protein sequence: CASSYFEVRTDTQYF.

The rearrangement joins TRBV12-3 or TRBV12-4 to TRBJ2-5; 7 bases agree with TRBD2. The CDR3 is 15 amino acids. The V gene end was trimmed by 3 bases and the J gene end by 9 bases; junction bases not matched to a gene: 13. In nucleotides, the CDR3 is TGTGCCAGCAGTTTTTACGGGGGGAACCCCATTCCCCAGTACTTC. Protein sequence: CASSFYGGNPIPQYF.

This clonotype showed up just a few times. The chain carries TRBV4-2 and TRBJ2-2; D is undetermined. CDR3 length equals 14 residues. Per the germline V gene, CDR1 is LGHNA and CDR2 is YNFKEQ. V was trimmed by 0 bases and J by 4 bases, leaving 6 bases between them. The CDR3 DNA is TGTGCCAGCAGCCAAGATTTGCGCACCGGGGAGCTGTTTTTT. Amino acids: CASSQDLRTGELFF.